This record looks at one T cell receptor (beta chain) sequence and its context. This sample stems from a study of glioma-infiltrating T cells. TCR alpha and beta CDR3 regions were amplified from RNA using iRepertoire nested multiplex PCR. A single record per CDR3 protein comes from TCRdb applying MiXCR to the multiplex PCR reads. This table holds 300,000 to 450,000 distinct CDR3 sequences, roughly two fifths found once. The CDR3 is 14 amino acids. CDR1 and CDR2 from the germline V gene are SNHLY and FYNNEI. V was cut by 4 bases and J by 0 bases, with 8 bases left in between. Sequenced material: glioma tissue, nonneoplastic brain tissue, or PBMCs (not recorded which). V and J are TRBV2 and TRBJ2-3; the D is unclear. The receptor was isolated from a human donor with low-grade glioma or glioblastoma, undergoing nonglioma brain surgery, or in good health (not recorded which). CDR3 sequence reads: CASSGTSSTDTQYF. In DNA form, the CDR3 reads TGTGCCAGCAGTGGAACTTCTAGCACAGATACGCAGTATTTT.